Each of the 31 T cell receptor beta chains below was sequenced from the same sample in a study of shared clonotypes between healthy human individuals. The repertoire was sequenced with immunoSEQ multiplex PCR; TCRdb's copy has only in-frame clones and lacks some. The table has some 1 million clones, around four fifths seen once. The sequenced sample consisted of memory CD4+ T cells sorted from blood. As for subset: CD45RA-negative fraction. The receptors come from a young man in good health.

This clone has a handful of counts. This chain connects TRBV7-2 to TRBJ1-1, with unresolved D. Germline loops: CDR1 SGHTA, CDR2 FQGNSA. This CDR3 spans 11 amino acids. V lost 3 bases and J lost 10, with 9 bases in between. CDR3 coding DNA: TGTGCCAGCAGCTTGGGCCCAAGAGCTTTCTTT. Protein sequence: CASSLGPRAFF.

This clone was seen ten or more times. The V and J genes are TRBV7-9 and TRBJ1-1, with D unclear. The CDR3 totals 13 residues. V was shortened by 4 bases and J by 5 bases, with 11 bases between the two germline ends. Germline values: CDR1 SEHNR, CDR2 FQNEAQ (reference sequence). The CDR3 nucleotides are TGTGCCAGCAGCTGGAAAGAAGGGACTGAAGCTTTCTTT. This encodes CASSWKEGTEAFF.

The chain has TRBV11-2 and TRBJ2-1, with a weak D call TRBD2 (5 bases). V lost 5 bases and J lost 7, with 21 bases in between. Germline CDR1 reads SGHAT; CDR2 reads FQNNGV. The CDR3 is 16 amino acids. The chain's CDR3 is CASSPVGLYLRNEQFF. The CDR3 DNA follows: TGTGCCAGCAGCCCGGTAGGACTCTATTTAAGAAATGAGCAGTTCTTC.

The V call is TRBV18, the J call TRBJ1-1, with a tentative D call TRBD1 (5 bases). This CDR3 region has 13 residues. CDR1 and CDR2 (germline): KGHSH, LQKENI. V gave up 4 bases and J gave up 11 bases, with 17 bases separating them. The CDR3 here is CASSRQGDWGAFF. The CDR3 DNA reads TGTGCCAGCTCACGGCAAGGTGACTGGGGGGCTTTCTTT.

This rearrangement joins TRBV5-4 to TRBJ2-5, with a tentative D call TRBD1 (6 bases). Trimming pared 0 bases from V and 7 bases from J, leaving 10 bases between. The CDR3 extends over 13 amino acids. The germline gives CDR1 SGHNT, CDR2 YYREEE (reference sequence). CDR3 in amino acids: CASSLDRVATQYF. CDR3 in DNA: TGTGCCAGCAGCTTGGACAGGGTTGCGACCCAGTACTTC. The full variable domain, in which reference TRBV5-4 and TRBJ2-5 provide the parts outside the CDR3, is ETGVTQSPTHLIKTRGQQVTLRCSSQSGHNTVSWYQQALGQGPQFIFQYYREEENGRGNFPPRFSGLQFPNYSSELNVNALELDDSALYLCASSLDRVATQYFGPGTRLLVL.

The chain employs TRBV5-1 and TRBJ2-5; D might be TRBD2 (6 bases). The CDR3 runs to 16 residues. The V and J ends lost 3 bases and 2 bases respectively, with 17 bases between them. CDR1 and CDR2 (germline): SGHRS, YFSETQ. The CDR3 DNA is TGCGCCAGCAGCTACGGCCCGGGACTGGCACAAGAGACCCAGTACTTC. Protein product: CASSYGPGLAQETQYF.

The chain couples TRBV7-2 to TRBJ2-7, with a weak D call TRBD2 (6 bases). V lost 3 bases, J lost 0 bases, and 24 bases lay in between. This CDR3 is built from 19 residues. Per germline, CDR1 SGHTA and CDR2 FQGNSA. The CDR3 DNA follows: TGTGCCAGCAGCTTTTCCTCGAGCCTCCTTGGGCGGGGCTCCTACGAGCAGTACTTC. Translating gives CASSFSSSLLGRGSYEQYF.

V usage is TRBV29-1 and J usage is TRBJ2-7, with D possibly TRBD2 on 5 matching bases. V lost 7 bases to trimming and J lost 2 bases, with 9 bases between them. The CDR3 is 11 amino acids. Germline-derived CDR1 and CDR2 are SQVTM and ANQGSEA. CDR3 region: CSAGVTYEQYF. DNA of the CDR3: TGCAGCGCCGGGGTAACCTACGAGCAGTACTTC.

V usage is TRBV29-1 and J usage is TRBJ1-1; D may be TRBD1 (6 bases). The CDR3 spans 13 residues. The V gene's germline CDR1 is SQVTM and CDR2 ANQGSEA. V lost 7 bases to trimming and J lost 0 bases, with 12 bases between them. CDR3 sequence reads: CSGAGHLNTEAFF. Here the CDR3 DNA reads TGCAGCGGAGCGGGACACCTGAACACTGAAGCTTTCTTT.

This clone was detected only a few times. The chain carries TRBV28 and TRBJ2-3; no definite D call. Germline lookup yields CDR1 MDHEN and CDR2 SYDVKM. The CDR3 spans 12 residues. Deletions cut 8 bases from V and 2 bases from J, with 8 bases between. For the CDR3, the DNA is TGTGCCAGCCTGAGCCTCACAGATACGCAGTATTTT. This gives the protein CASLSLTDTQYF.

On this clone: Other DNA variants within this sample encode the same CDR3. The CDR3 bases are TGTGCCAGCAGTCTAGAGGGACGGGGCTACACCTTC. It translates to CASSLEGRGYTF. The chain links TRBV28 to TRBJ1-2; TRBD1 might be the D (5 bases). Germline CDR1 reads MDHEN; CDR2 reads SYDVKM. This CDR3 has 12 amino acids. Trimming removed 5 bases from V and 8 bases from J, with 12 bases in between.

This chain's CDR3 is CASSPLSGRSYEQYF. The CDR3 DNA reads TGTGCCAGCAGCCCACTTTCAGGGCGCTCCTACGAGCAGTACTTC. This chain uses TRBV7-9 with TRBJ2-7; D perhaps matches TRBD1 (5 bases). The CDR3 is 15 amino acids. Germline CDR1 SEHNR, CDR2 FQNEAQ (reference sequence). The V and J ends lost 5 bases and 0 bases respectively, with 14 bases between them. Looking up the rest from reference TRBV7-9 and TRBJ2-7 gives the full variable domain: DTGVSQNPRHKITKRGQNVTFRCDPISEHNRLYWYRQTLGQGPEFLTYFQNEAQLEKSRLLSDRFSAERPKGSFSTLEIQRTEQGDSAMYLCASSPLSGRSYEQYFGPGTRLTVT.

The CDR3 loop reads CASSLSGGGTEAFF. CDR3 bases: TGTGCCAGCAGCCTTTCGGGCGGGGGCACTGAAGCTTTCTTT. The gene calls are TRBV9 and TRBJ1-1; tentative D call: TRBD1 (5 bases). CDR1 is SGDLS and CDR2 is YYNGEE in the germline V gene. The CDR3 is made up of 14 amino acids. Trimming removed 4 bases from V and 4 bases from J, with 14 bases in between.

The J gene is TRBJ1-1, the V gene TRBV7-9, with D hard to call. The CDR3 runs 15 residues. Deletions cut 1 base from V and 1 base from J, with 10 bases between. Germline V lookup: CDR1 SEHNR, CDR2 FQNEAQ (reference sequence). The CDR3 DNA follows: TGTGCCAGCAGCTTAGGAGGGTCGGAGAACACTGAAGCTTTCTTT. This sequence encodes CASSLGGSENTEAFF.

The chain recombines TRBV7-2 with TRBJ2-3, with D possibly being TRBD2 (6 bases). This CDR3 is built from 14 residues. Germline V gene data show CDR1 as SGHTA and CDR2 as FQGNSA. V shed 5 bases and J shed 4 bases, with 13 bases lying between them. In nucleotides, the CDR3 is TGTGCCAGCAGCCCCCTGGGGGGTCCAGATACGCAGTATTTT. It is translated as CASSPLGGPDTQYF.

This chain links TRBV4-1 with TRBJ2-6; D gene unclear. CDR3 length: 14 residues. Germline V gene sequence: CDR1 MGHRA, CDR2 YSYEKL. V was clipped by 4 bases and J by 2 bases, with 6 bases between them. The CDR3: CASSPKTGANVLTF. The DNA of the CDR3 is TGCGCCAGCAGCCCAAAGACTGGGGCCAACGTCCTGACTTTC.

This chain links TRBV28 with TRBJ1-5, with D possibly being TRBD1 (5 bases). V shed 4 bases and J shed 2 bases, with 15 bases lying between them. The CDR3 contains 16 residues. Germline values: CDR1 MDHEN, CDR2 SYDVKM. CDR3 region: CASSSTGGAGNQPQHF. Written as DNA, the CDR3 is TGTGCCAGCAGTTCTACAGGAGGGGCGGGCAATCAGCCCCAGCATTTT.

The V call is TRBV7-2, the J call TRBJ1-4; 7 bases map to TRBD1. The V gene end was trimmed by 6 bases and the J gene end by 3 bases; junction bases not matched to a gene: 4. The CDR3 extends over 14 amino acids. Germline CDR1 and CDR2: SGHTA and FQGNSA. The CDR3 DNA follows: TGTGCCAGCAGACAGGGGACAGCTAATGAAAAACTGTTTTTT. This gives the protein CASRQGTANEKLFF.

In the case of this clone: A clone one base away is much larger, so this may be a read error. This chain joins TRBV9 and TRBJ2-5; D is possibly TRBD2 (5 bases). The CDR3 loop spans 13 amino acids. Trimming shortened V by 3 bases and J by 1 base, and 7 bases separated the two germline ends. Germline-derived CDR1 and CDR2 are SGDLS and YYNGEE. The chain's CDR3 is CASSGGLQETQYF. The DNA for the CDR3 is TGTGCCAGCAGCGGAGGGCTCCAAGAGACCCAGTACTTC.

This clone was seen only a few times. This sequence joins TRBV7-6 and TRBJ1-5; D gene ambiguous. Germline V gives CDR1 SGHVS, CDR2 FNYEAQ. This CDR3 contains 19 residues. Trimming shortened V by 1 base and J by 4 bases, and 23 bases separated the two germline ends. The chain's CDR3 is CASSLVARPRTAANQPQHF. Written as DNA, the CDR3 is TGTGCCAGCAGCTTAGTCGCCCGGCCAAGGACCGCCGCTAATCAGCCCCAGCATTTT.

The rearrangement uses TRBV5-1 and TRBJ1-1; D unresolved. CDR3 length: 15 amino acids. From germline, CDR1 is SGHRS and CDR2 YFSETQ. V was shortened by 0 bases and J by 0 bases, with 9 bases between the two germline ends. CDR3 region: CASSLDAGMNTEAFF. Here the CDR3 DNA reads TGCGCCAGCAGCTTGGACGCGGGCATGAACACTGAAGCTTTCTTT.

As to this clone: It differs at one base from a far larger clone, so likely a read error. The V gene is TRBV5-5, the J gene TRBJ1-2; D is ambiguous. CDR1 and CDR2 from the germline V gene are SGHKS and YYEKEE (reference sequence). V was cut by 0 bases and J by 1 base, with 7 bases left in between. This CDR3 region has 14 residues. As DNA, the CDR3 is TGTGCCAGCAGCTTGGCCCTGGATAACTATGGCTACACCTTC. Translating it yields CASSLALDNYGYTF.

The J gene is TRBJ1-1, the V gene TRBV30; no reliable D call. Germline-derived CDR1 and CDR2 are GTSNPN and SVGIG (reference sequence). Trimming removed 0 bases from V and 0 bases from J, with 5 bases in between. The CDR3 extends over 13 amino acids. DNA for the CDR3: TGTGCCTGGAGTGTCCTCATGAACACTGAAGCTTTCTTT. Translated: CAWSVLMNTEAFF.

J is TRBJ1-1 and V is TRBV19; unclear D gene. The ends were cut back, 8 bases at V and 3 bases at J, with 7 bases in the middle. The germline gives CDR1 LNHDA, CDR2 SQIVND (reference sequence). The CDR3 is 11 residues long. The CDR3 loop reads CASSGYTEAFF. DNA of the CDR3: TGTGCCAGTTCCGGATACACTGAAGCTTTCTTT.

The genes are TRBV9 and TRBJ2-3, with D unclear. The CDR3 spans 14 residues. Trimming removed 4 bases at V and 6 bases at J, with 15 bases between. Germline V gene lookup returns CDR1 SGDLS and CDR2 YYNGEE. The CDR3 nucleotides read TGTGCCAGCAGCTCTCGTCCTGAGATCGATACGCAGTATTTT. Protein: CASSSRPEIDTQYF.

J is TRBJ2-5 and V is TRBV11-3, with D hard to call. Germline values: CDR1 SGHNT, CDR2 YENEEA. The CDR3 runs to 17 residues. V lost 5 bases, J lost 2 bases, and 21 bases lay in between. CDR3 loop: CASSNPPGPKEQETQYF. DNA of the CDR3: TGTGCCAGCAGCAACCCCCCTGGACCCAAAGAACAAGAGACCCAGTACTTC.

This chain joins TRBV5-6 and TRBJ2-3; 7 nucleotides align to TRBD1. Trimming removed 4 bases from V and 4 bases from J; junction bases left unmatched: 3. There are 13 residues in the CDR3. Germline V gives CDR1 SGHDT, CDR2 YYEEEE. The CDR3 DNA reads TGTGCCAGCAGCGGCGACAGGGCAGATACGCAGTATTTT. Translating it yields CASSGDRADTQYF.

V usage is TRBV29-1 and J usage is TRBJ1-2; D remains ambiguous. CDR3 length: 12 residues. V lost 1 base, J lost 8 bases, and 11 bases lay in between. Germline assignment: CDR1 SQVTM and CDR2 ANQGSEA. The CDR3 DNA reads TGCAGCGTTGAAGTGTTAGGGAAAGGCTACACCTTC. This codes for CSVEVLGKGYTF.

V is TRBV29-1 and J is TRBJ2-2, with 15 bases lining up with TRBD2. The length of the CDR3 is 18 residues. Trimming at V came to 7 bases and at J to 5 bases, leaving 14 bases not matched to a gene. Germline loops: CDR1 SQVTM, CDR2 ANQGSEA. CDR3 sequence: CSASGTSGGSTRTGELFF. CDR3 in DNA: TGCAGCGCCTCCGGGACTAGCGGGGGGTCTACGAGGACCGGGGAGCTGTTTTTT.

This sequence joins TRBV21-1 and TRBJ1-4; no check of the table's D call, TRBD1, against the DNA was made. TRBV21-1 is listed as a pseudogene. CDR3 length equals 17 residues. The CDR3 here is CASSNIRKTGLNEKLFF. The CDR3 DNA follows: TGTGCCAGCAGCAATATCCGGAAGACAGGATTAAATGAAAAACTGTTTTTT.

This rearrangement joins TRBV29-1 to TRBJ1-4; unclear D gene. Deletions cut 4 bases from V and 5 bases from J, with 14 bases between. The CDR3 runs to 14 residues. The germline gives CDR1 SQVTM, CDR2 ANQGSEA. In DNA form, the CDR3 reads TGCAGCGTTGTTCTCGTACCCGGGAATGAAAAACTGTTTTTT. It translates to CSVVLVPGNEKLFF.